This T cell receptor (beta chain) was recorded in a study of CXCR3-negative and CXCR3-positive naive CD8 T cells. General study points: Similarly elevated diversity marked both naive subsets, with memory CD8+ cells showing far lower diversity. Across naive subsets, surface CD5 expression was comparable, and TCR strength was inferred from properties of the TRB CDR3. With respect to TRBV-TRBJ usage, naive CXCR3-negative and CXCR3-positive cells were similar; memory differed. CXCR3-positive naive cells carried more hydrophobic TRB CDR3s than CXCR3-negative ones.

A remark on this clonotype: Its cognate antigen is unknown.

CD45RO-CCR7+CD27+CD95- characterized naive CD8+ T cells. CDR3 size: 16 residues. CDR1 and CDR2 from the germline V gene are SQVTM and ANQGSEA. Through 5' RACE with UMI labels, the TRB cDNA libraries were prepared. TCRdb re-called the 5' RACE reads, yielding one record per CDR3 amino acid sequence without DNA. The sample has some 120,000 distinct CDR3 sequences; the top ten hold approximately 0.54%. The chain links TRBV29-1 to TRBJ2-2; TCRdb outputs TRBD2, but without DNA this stays unchecked. The TCR comes from a human donor in good health. Some clones in this sample may be carry-over from other donors' samples. Sequencing input: naive CXCR3+ CD8+ T cells from blood. This sample's subset: CD45RO-CCR7+CD27+CD95- naive CD8+ T cells expressing CXCR3 (TNR3+). The CDR3 reads CSVEGGEAIATGELFF.